A single TCR beta chain is shown here with its context. The table came from immunoSEQ multiplex PCR; TCRdb's copy has only in-frame clones and leaves some out. The data hold 160,000 or so clones, with 79% observed a single time. The germline CDR1 and CDR2 sequences are SQVTM and ANQGSEA. The CDR3 is 12 residues long. The V end was cut by 3 bases, the J end by 4 bases, with 9 bases between. These data come from a study of blood T cell repertoires in COVID-19. The chain employs TRBV29-1 and TRBJ1-2; D is unclear. Sequenced: peripheral blood. This clonotype was obtained from an older woman with COVID-19, enrolled during active disease. CDR3 in DNA: TGCAGCGTTGAGGACGGGAGCTATGGCTACACCTTC. Amino acid sequence: CSVEDGSYGYTF.